The rows below give T cell receptor beta chains drawn from one sample of a study of shared clonotypes between healthy human individuals. The data were produced by immunoSEQ multiplex PCR, yet TCRdb's version contains in-frame clones alone and is incomplete. The sample has about 2 million clones; less than 95% are singletons. The sequencing sample was made of naive CD8+ T cells sorted from blood. The receptors were gathered from a man aged 18 to 30 in good health. Each CDR3 is given without its conserved first and last residue. Part of the rows lack a size; the others show once, few, many or a class for expanded clones.

cdr3_length j_call v_call clone_size cdr3_aa
13 TRBJ2-1 TRBV4-1 NA ASSQNPPGINEQF
14 TRBJ2-1 TRBV7-8 NA ASSLAGEGTDNEQF
14 TRBJ2-2 TRBV7-9 NA ASSTTRDTDTGELF
12 TRBJ2-3 TRBV5-4 NA ASSLRGGADTQY
13 TRBJ2-3 TRBV27 NA ASSLIGASTDTQY
13 TRBJ1-1 TRBV6-5 once ASSYSLGLNTEAF
12 TRBJ1-2 TRBV6-5 NA ASSYSQGDYGYT
12 TRBJ1-1 TRBV7-9 NA ASSPLGKNTEAF
10 TRBJ1-1 TRBV19 few ASIGPSTEAF
10 TRBJ1-4 TRBV30 NA AWSIVGEKLF
13 TRBJ1-1 TRBV5-1 NA ASSLWDRGDTEAF
13 TRBJ2-7 TRBV11-2 NA ASSFDGAPSYEQY
12 TRBJ2-7 TRBV5-1 NA ASSLGDGAYEQY
9 TRBJ2-7 TRBV7-9 NA ASSPGVEQY
10 TRBJ2-1 TRBV28 NA ASTKSYDEQF
11 TRBJ2-1 TRBV28 NA ASSLHKNNEQF
12 TRBJ1-1 TRBV7-7 NA ASGHGTGWTEAF
14 TRBJ2-7 TRBV5-6 NA ASSSTGDWTSGEQY
10 TRBJ2-7 TRBV7-8 NA ASSRIESGGD
12 TRBJ2-5 TRBV6-5 few ASSFGTGQETQY
12 TRBJ2-1 TRBV13 NA ASSLGYSLYEQF
13 TRBJ2-3 TRBV7-9 once ASSPQGGVTDTQY
11 TRBJ2-1 TRBV5-4 NA ASSQASYNEQF
14 TRBJ2-7 TRBV5-4 NA ASSQAYSEGSYEQY